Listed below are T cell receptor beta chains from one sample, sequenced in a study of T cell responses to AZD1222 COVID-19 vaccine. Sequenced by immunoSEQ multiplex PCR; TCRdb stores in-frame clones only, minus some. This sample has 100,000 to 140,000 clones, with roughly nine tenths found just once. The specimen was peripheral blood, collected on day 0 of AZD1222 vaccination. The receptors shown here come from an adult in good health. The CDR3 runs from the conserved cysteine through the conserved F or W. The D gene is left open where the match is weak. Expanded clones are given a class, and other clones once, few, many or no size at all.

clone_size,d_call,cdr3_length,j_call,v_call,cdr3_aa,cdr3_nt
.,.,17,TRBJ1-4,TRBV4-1,CASSQIRGTRSNEKLFF,TGCGCCAGCAGCCAAATTAGGGGCACCAGATCTAATGAAAAACTGTTTTTT
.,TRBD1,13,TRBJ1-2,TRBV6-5,CASRMRTGGGYTF,TGTGCCAGCAGAATGCGGACAGGTGGTGGCTACACCTTC
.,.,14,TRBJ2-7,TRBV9,CASSVGHLSYEQYF,TGTGCCAGCAGCGTAGGGCACCTCTCCTACGAGCAGTACTTC
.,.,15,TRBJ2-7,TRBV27,CASSLSRGLGYEQYF,TGTGCCAGCAGTTTAAGCAGGGGTCTAGGGTACGAGCAGTACTTC
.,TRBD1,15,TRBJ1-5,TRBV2,CASSEGQARNQPQHF,TGTGCCAGCAGCGAAGGACAGGCGCGAAATCAGCCCCAGCATTTT
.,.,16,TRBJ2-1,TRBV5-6,CASSLGRGVRYNEQFF,TGTGCCAGCAGCTTGGGTAGGGGGGTACGTTACAATGAGCAGTTCTTC
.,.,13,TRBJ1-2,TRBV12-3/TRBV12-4,CVKLGRLNYGYTF,TGTGTTAAACTAGGCCGCCTTAACTATGGCTACACCTTC
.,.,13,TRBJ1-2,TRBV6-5,CASSQQQSSGYTF,TGTGCCAGCAGTCAACAGCAATCGAGCGGCTACACCTTC
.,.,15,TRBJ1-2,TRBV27,CASSLSPLLSSGYTF,TGTGCCAGCAGTCTCTCGCCCCTACTTTCTAGTGGCTACACCTTC
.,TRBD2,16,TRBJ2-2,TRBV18,CASSPPTSENTGELFF,TGTGCCAGCTCACCACCTACTAGCGAGAACACCGGGGAGCTGTTTTTT
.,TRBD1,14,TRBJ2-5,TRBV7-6,CASSSGTGPRTQYF,TGTGCCAGCAGCTCCGGGACAGGTCCTAGGACCCAGTACTTC
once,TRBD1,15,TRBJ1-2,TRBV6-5,CASRSDREGGYGYTF,TGTGCCAGCAGAAGCGACAGGGAAGGAGGCTATGGCTACACCTTC
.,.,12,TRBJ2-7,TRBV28,CASSQTGREQYF,TGTGCCAGCAGTCAGACAGGGAGGGAGCAGTACTTC
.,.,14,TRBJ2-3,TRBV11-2,CASSPGTSTDTQYF,TGTGCCAGCAGCCCCGGGACTAGCACAGATACGCAGTATTTT
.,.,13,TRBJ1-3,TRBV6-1,CASSDRRGGTIYF,TGTGCCAGCAGTGATCGGAGGGGCGGCACCATATATTTT
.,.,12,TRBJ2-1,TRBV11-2,CASSPTSHEQFF,TGTGCCAGCAGCCCGACTAGTCATGAGCAGTTCTTC
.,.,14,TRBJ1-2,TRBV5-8,CASSTDSISYGYTF,TGTGCCAGCAGCACCGACTCGATTTCCTATGGCTACACCTTC
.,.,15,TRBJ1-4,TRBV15,CATADRPATNEKLFF,TGTGCCACCGCTGACAGGCCGGCAACTAATGAAAAACTGTTTTTT
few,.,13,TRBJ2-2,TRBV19,CASGYKNSGELFF,TGTGCCAGCGGATATAAGAATAGCGGGGAGCTGTTTTTT
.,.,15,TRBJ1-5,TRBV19,CASSIERGVNQPQHF,TGTGCCAGTAGTATAGAACGAGGGGTCAATCAGCCCCAGCATTTT
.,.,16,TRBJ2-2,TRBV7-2,CASSPRVDLNTGELFF,TGTGCCAGCAGCCCCCGAGTAGACCTGAACACCGGGGAGCTGTTTTTT
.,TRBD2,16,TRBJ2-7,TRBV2,CASSALAGLTLREQYF,TGTGCCAGCAGTGCACTAGCGGGGCTTACTCTACGGGAGCAGTACTTC